The 3 T cell receptor beta chains below come from one sample, sequenced in a study of shared clonotypes between healthy human individuals. TCRdb's table, derived via immunoSEQ multiplex PCR, lists solely in-frame clones and lacks some. Seen here are around 1.6 million clones, approximately 98% observed once, and the top ten hold 0.4% to 0.45%. The specimen sequenced was naive CD4+ T cells sorted from blood. Subset defined: CD45RA+ positively selected. The receptor source for this set is a man aged 30 to 45 in good health.

The chain has TRBV6-5 and TRBJ2-1; D not resolved. Germline-derived CDR1 and CDR2 are MNHEY and SVGAGI. This CDR3 is built from 12 residues. Trimming took off 7 bases at V and 4 bases at J, with 8 bases between the two ends. The CDR3: CASTLGYNEQFF. CDR3 nucleotide sequence: TGTGCCAGCACTTTGGGTTACAATGAGCAGTTCTTC.

The rearrangement links TRBV20-1 to TRBJ2-2, with D unresolved. The germline CDR1 and CDR2 sequences are DFQATT and SNEGSKA (reference sequence). This CDR3 is built from 11 residues. V was pared by 3 bases and J by 5 bases, with 4 bases between. For the CDR3, the DNA is TGCAGTGCTAGTAAGACCGGGGAGCTGTTTTTT. It is translated as CSASKTGELFF.

The V and J genes are TRBV9 and TRBJ1-3; D is unresolved. The germline CDR1 and CDR2 sequences are SGDLS and YYNGEE. The CDR3 runs 16 residues. The V gene lost 4 bases and the J gene lost 3 bases, with 17 bases spanning the gap. Written as DNA, the CDR3 is TGTGCCAGCAGCACACGAGGACTCTTCGGTGGAAACACCATATATTTT. Protein: CASSTRGLFGGNTIYF.